This entry lists 12 T cell receptor beta chains sequenced from one sample in a study of shared clonotypes between healthy human individuals. Using immunoSEQ multiplex PCR, the repertoire was profiled, and TCRdb retains in-frame clones only, with some absent. Seen here are a few million clones, 85% to 95% observed once, and the top ten hold under 0.45%. Sample: naive CD4+ T cells from PBMCs. The subset denotes: CD45RA+ positively selected. All receptors derive from a man younger than 35 in good health. Some clones in this sample may be carry-over from other donors' samples.

The chain joins TRBV4-2 to TRBJ1-4, with TRBD1 as a possible D gene (6 bases). V lost 4 bases and J 5 bases, leaving 14 bases between the germline ends. CDR1 and CDR2 (germline): LGHNA, YNFKEQ. The CDR3 is 15 residues long. Written as DNA, the CDR3 is TGTGCCAGCAGCCGAAAGGACAGTGGGAATGAAAAACTGTTTTTT. It is translated as CASSRKDSGNEKLFF.

This clone was seen only once. This sequence joins TRBV7-2 and TRBJ2-7, with 7 bases identical to TRBD1. CDR3 size: 16 residues. CDR1 and CDR2 (germline): SGHTA, FQGNSA. Unmatched junction bases numbered 10, after V lost 1 base and J lost 4 bases. For the CDR3, the DNA is TGTGCCAGCAGCTTAGTTCTAAACAGGGGAGCGTACGAGCAGTACTTC. Its protein product is CASSLVLNRGAYEQYF. Using reference TRBV7-2 and TRBJ2-7 for the parts outside the CDR3, the full variable domain is GAGVSQSPSNKVTEKGKDVELRCDPISGHTALYWYRQSLGQGLEFLIYFQGNSAPDKSGLPSDRFSAERTGGSVSTLTIQRTQQEDSAVYLCASSLVLNRGAYEQYFGPGTRLTVT.

The rearrangement uses TRBV29-1 and TRBJ2-2; D unresolved. Between the trimmed V and J ends, which lost 8 bases and 6 bases, there was a span of 19 bases. Germline V gives CDR1 SQVTM, CDR2 ANQGSEA. CDR3 length: 14 residues. DNA for the CDR3: TGCAGCTTTCGGACCAGCGCCTTATCCGGGGAGCTGTTTTTT. Its protein product is CSFRTSALSGELFF.

The chain joins TRBV2 to TRBJ2-1; 11 positions agree with TRBD2. The V and J ends lost 0 bases and 5 bases, in that order; junction bases with no gene match: 3. This CDR3 spans 16 amino acids. CDR1 is SNHLY and CDR2 is FYNNEI in the germline V gene. CDR3 in amino acids: CASSEAGLAAHNEQFF. The CDR3 nucleotides read TGTGCCAGCAGTGAAGCGGGACTAGCGGCCCACAATGAGCAGTTCTTC. Full variable domain (rest looked up from reference TRBV2 and TRBJ2-1): EPEVTQTPSHQVTQMGQEVILRCVPISNHLYFYWYRQILGQKVEFLVSFYNNEISEKSEIFDDQFSVERPDGSNFTLKIRSTKLEDSAMYFCASSEAGLAAHNEQFFGPGTRLTVL.

This clone was counted a single time. The V call is TRBV19, the J call TRBJ1-4; D is possibly TRBD1 (6 bases). The V gene's germline CDR1 is LNHDA and CDR2 SQIVND (reference sequence). V shed 5 bases and J shed 8 bases, with 18 bases lying between them. The length of the CDR3 is 15 residues. In nucleotides, the CDR3 is TGTGCCAGTAGTGACTTCGGGAAAGGGGGAGAAAAACTGTTTTTT. Protein: CASSDFGKGGEKLFF.

V is TRBV28 and J is TRBJ2-5, with D possibly being TRBD2 (5 bases). The CDR3 totals 13 residues. Trimming left V 3 bases short and J 5 bases short, with 10 bases between. Germline-derived CDR1 and CDR2 are MDHEN and SYDVKM. DNA of the CDR3: TGTGCCAGCAGTTTTCGGGGTTTGGAGACCCAGTACTTC. This translates into CASSFRGLETQYF.

The chain recombines TRBV28 with TRBJ2-1; perhaps TRBD2 as D (6 bases). Germline-derived CDR1 and CDR2 are MDHEN and SYDVKM. The V end was cut by 2 bases, the J end by 6 bases, with 17 bases between. CDR3 size: 16 residues. CDR3 DNA sequence: TGTGCCAGCAGTTTAGGTGTACCGGGAGATTTCAATGAGCAGTTCTTC. As protein: CASSLGVPGDFNEQFF.

The V gene is TRBV5-1, the J gene TRBJ1-3; D uncertain. Germline V gene lookup returns CDR1 SGHRS and CDR2 YFSETQ. The CDR3 spans 17 residues. Trimming left V 1 base short and J 0 bases short, with 14 bases between. The CDR3: CASSLISLSYSGNTIYF. CDR3 bases: TGCGCCAGCAGCTTGATTAGTCTGTCCTACTCTGGAAACACCATATATTTT. Combining the CDR3 with reference TRBV5-1 and TRBJ1-3 gives the whole variable domain KAGVTQTPRYLIKTRGQQVTLSCSPISGHRSVSWYQQTPGQGLQFLFEYFSETQRNKGNFPGRFSGRQFSNSRSEMNVSTLELGDSALYLCASSLISLSYSGNTIYFGEGSWLTVV.

V and J are TRBV5-4 and TRBJ1-2, with D possibly being TRBD1 (5 bases). The CDR3 contains 14 residues. The V and J ends lost 4 bases and 4 bases respectively, with 14 bases between them. From germline, CDR1 is SGHNT and CDR2 YYREEE (reference sequence). CDR3 loop: CASSPEGRRYGYTF. Written as DNA, the CDR3 is TGTGCCAGCAGCCCCGAGGGACGGCGCTATGGCTACACCTTC. Using reference TRBV5-4 and TRBJ1-2 for the parts outside the CDR3, the full variable domain is ETGVTQSPTHLIKTRGQQVTLRCSSQSGHNTVSWYQQALGQGPQFIFQYYREEENGRGNFPPRFSGLQFPNYSSELNVNALELDDSALYLCASSPEGRRYGYTFGSGTRLTVV.

Of note for this clone: This sample also contains other DNA sequences that code for the same CDR3. The chain has TRBV11-2 and TRBJ2-7; D is unresolved. The germline V and J ends were trimmed by 1 base and 6 bases, with 7 bases remaining between them. This CDR3 is 12 amino acids long. CDR1 is SGHAT and CDR2 is FQNNGV in the germline V gene. The CDR3 here is CASSLAGSEQYF. CDR3 bases: TGTGCCAGCAGCTTAGCGGGCAGCGAGCAGTACTTC.

The gene calls are TRBV7-9 and TRBJ2-1; D is undetermined. V lost 0 bases and J 7 bases, leaving 10 bases between the germline ends. Germline V gene sequence: CDR1 SEHNR, CDR2 FQNEAQ (reference sequence). This CDR3 comprises 14 residues. This CDR3 is CASSLAGLLNEQFF. In DNA, the CDR3 is TGTGCCAGCAGCTTAGCGGGATTGCTGAATGAGCAGTTCTTC.

The chain has TRBV4-1 and TRBJ1-5; D not resolved. From germline, CDR1 is MGHRA and CDR2 YSYEKL. V was clipped by 1 base and J by 2 bases, with 3 bases between them. This CDR3 is built from 13 residues. The CDR3 sequence: CASSQVRNQPQHF. CDR3 DNA sequence: TGCGCCAGCAGCCAAGTGCGCAATCAGCCCCAGCATTTT.